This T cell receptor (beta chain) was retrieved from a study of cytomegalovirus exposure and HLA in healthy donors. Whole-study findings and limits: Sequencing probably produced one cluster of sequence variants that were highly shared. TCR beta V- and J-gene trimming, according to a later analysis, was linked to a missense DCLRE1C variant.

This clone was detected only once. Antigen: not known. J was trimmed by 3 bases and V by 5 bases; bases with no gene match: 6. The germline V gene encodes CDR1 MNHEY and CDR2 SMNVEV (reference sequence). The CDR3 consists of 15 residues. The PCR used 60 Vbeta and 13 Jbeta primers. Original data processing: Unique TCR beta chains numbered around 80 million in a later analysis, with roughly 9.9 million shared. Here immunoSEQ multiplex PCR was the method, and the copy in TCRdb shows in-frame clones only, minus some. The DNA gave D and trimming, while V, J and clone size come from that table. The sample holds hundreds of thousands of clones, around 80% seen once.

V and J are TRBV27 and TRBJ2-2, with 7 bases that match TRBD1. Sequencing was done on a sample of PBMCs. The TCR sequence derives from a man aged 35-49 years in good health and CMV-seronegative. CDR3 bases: TGTGCCAGCAGTAAGGGGACAGTGGACACCGGGGAGCTGTTTTTT. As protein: CASSKGTVDTGELFF.